Below, 9 T cell receptor beta chains from the same sample are listed, as sequenced in a study of blood T cell repertoires in COVID-19. Profiling relied on immunoSEQ multiplex PCR, and the TCRdb table lists in-frame clones only, not all of them. The data contain 450,000 or so clones, about 91% of them seen just once; the ten biggest clones take up about 1%. Sequenced: peripheral blood. The receptor source for this set is a man younger than 35 with COVID-19, enrolled during active disease.

J is TRBJ1-1 and V is TRBV28; D uncertain. Germline CDR1 is MDHEN and CDR2 is SYDVKM. V was shortened by 3 bases and J by 1 base, with 3 bases between the two germline ends. The length of the CDR3 is 12 residues. CDR3 nucleotides: TGTGCCAGCAGTTTTAGGAACACTGAAGCTTTCTTT. The encoded protein is CASSFRNTEAFF.

V gene TRBV7-9 combines with J gene TRBJ2-5; TRBD2 is a possible D gene (6 bases). V lost 5 bases and J lost 1, with 14 bases in between. Germline V gives CDR1 SEHNR, CDR2 FQNEAQ (reference sequence). CDR3 size: 15 residues. CDR3 protein: CASSPRDSLQETQYF. In DNA form, the CDR3 reads TGTGCCAGCAGCCCTAGGGACTCACTCCAAGAGACCCAGTACTTC.

The genes are TRBV4-2 and TRBJ2-1; a possible D gene is TRBD1 (5 bases). The germline V gene encodes CDR1 LGHNA and CDR2 YNFKEQ. V was clipped by 0 bases and J by 12 bases, with 18 bases between them. The CDR3 has 15 residues. CDR3 coding DNA: TGTGCCAGCAGCCAAGATGAGACTGCTACAGGCCGGCAGTTCTTC. It encodes CASSQDETATGRQFF.

The J gene is TRBJ2-5, the V gene TRBV5-1; D is perhaps TRBD1 (7 bases). Germline V gene lookup returns CDR1 SGHRS and CDR2 YFSETQ. V dropped 1 base and J dropped 4 bases, with 26 bases sitting between them. This CDR3 has 19 residues. CDR3 residues: CASSLFRRERTGWAETQYF. CDR3 nucleotides: TGCGCCAGCAGCTTGTTTCGGAGGGAGAGGACAGGTTGGGCAGAGACCCAGTACTTC.

The chain uses TRBV5-8 and TRBJ2-3; TRBD2 aligns across 12 bases. Trimming removed 9 bases from V and 4 bases from J; junction bases left unmatched: 12. CDR1 is SGHTS, CDR2 YDEGEE, per germline. The CDR3 loop spans 16 amino acids. This CDR3 reads CATTSGRNLPADTQYF. DNA for the CDR3: TGTGCCACGACTAGCGGGAGAAATCTCCCCGCAGATACGCAGTATTTT.

The chain employs TRBV19 and TRBJ1-6; D is unresolved. The ends were cut back, 6 bases at V and 0 bases at J, with 6 bases in the middle. CDR3 length: 14 residues. Germline V CDR1 and CDR2: LNHDA, SQIVND (reference sequence). CDR3 coding DNA: TGTGCCAGTAGGCAGTCCTCCTATAATTCACCCCTCCACTTT. Translating it yields CASRQSSYNSPLHF.

This sequence joins TRBV11-3 and TRBJ2-1, with 7 nucleotides matching TRBD2. CDR1 and CDR2 from the germline V gene are SGHNT and YENEEA. This CDR3 is 14 amino acids long. V lost 5 bases, J lost 2 bases, and 3 bases stayed unmatched. CDR3 loop: CASSGSGPYNEQFF. The DNA for the CDR3 is TGTGCCAGCAGCGGTAGCGGGCCCTACAATGAGCAGTTCTTC.

The chain has TRBV6-5 and TRBJ2-7; the match to TRBD1 covers 7 bases. After removal of 5 bases from V and 9 bases from J, the junction contained 10 bases not matched to a gene. CDR3 length equals 13 residues. Germline CDR1 is MNHEY and CDR2 is SVGAGI. The CDR3 region has the DNA TGTGCCAGCAGTACCCGACAGGGAATATGGCAGTACTTC. Encoded protein: CASSTRQGIWQYF.

The chain is built from TRBV3-1 (or the pseudogene TRBV3-2) and TRBJ2-2; TRBD2 agrees at 11 bases. The CDR3 extends over 18 amino acids. Germline-derived CDR1 and CDR2 are LGHDT and YNNKEL (reference sequence). V dropped 1 base and J dropped 3; count of bases not matched to a gene: 7. Written as DNA, the CDR3 is TGTGCCAGCAGCCAAGGCGCCCTAGCGGGGGGTTACACCGGGGAGCTGTTTTTT. It translates to CASSQGALAGGYTGELFF.